This is a list of T cell receptor beta chains from one sample in a study of blood T cell repertoires in COVID-19. Sequenced by immunoSEQ multiplex PCR; TCRdb stores in-frame clones only, minus some. The data show about 260,000 clones, over 80% seen once. The sample comprised PBMCs or T cells enriched from blood (not recorded which). These receptors were taken from a man in his fifties or sixties who had been exposed to COVID-19. Both conserved end residues are part of each CDR3. Fields, in order: clone size, V gene, J gene, CDR3 length, CDR3 protein. The size of a clone is reported for some rows only, either as once, few or many, or as a class for expanded clones.

clone size: -; V gene: TRBV9; J gene: TRBJ2-1; CDR3 length: 17; CDR3 protein: CASSGRRAESSYNEQFF
clone size: -; V gene: TRBV10-3; J gene: TRBJ2-2; CDR3 length: 16; CDR3 protein: CAISESEAGGVGELFF
clone size: -; V gene: TRBV20-1; J gene: TRBJ1-1; CDR3 length: 15; CDR3 protein: CSASRGRQGALAAFF
clone size: -; V gene: TRBV5-3; J gene: TRBJ1-5; CDR3 length: 13; CDR3 protein: CARFQGAVQPQHF
clone size: -; V gene: TRBV4-1; J gene: TRBJ1-3; CDR3 length: 13; CDR3 protein: CASSQVRGYTIYF
clone size: few; V gene: TRBV30; J gene: TRBJ1-3; CDR3 length: 14; CDR3 protein: CAWSVQGAGNTIYF
clone size: -; V gene: TRBV7-2; J gene: TRBJ1-2; CDR3 length: 13; CDR3 protein: CASSLVTEEGYTF
clone size: -; V gene: TRBV6-1; J gene: TRBJ2-4; CDR3 length: 13; CDR3 protein: CASSEREKNIQYF
clone size: -; V gene: TRBV6-2/TRBV6-3; J gene: TRBJ2-1; CDR3 length: 16; CDR3 protein: CASSYGGQGTYNEQFF
clone size: -; V gene: TRBV6-6; J gene: TRBJ2-5; CDR3 length: 15; CDR3 protein: CASSLLAGVQETQYF
clone size: -; V gene: TRBV7-3; J gene: TRBJ2-5; CDR3 length: 13; CDR3 protein: CASSLRVRETQYF
clone size: -; V gene: TRBV4-1; J gene: TRBJ1-1; CDR3 length: 14; CDR3 protein: CASSQDRTNTEAFF
clone size: -; V gene: TRBV2; J gene: TRBJ2-3; CDR3 length: 16; CDR3 protein: CASSKNRQPSTDTQYF
clone size: -; V gene: TRBV18; J gene: TRBJ1-3; CDR3 length: 16; CDR3 protein: CASSESGTGGGNTIYF
clone size: -; V gene: TRBV7-6; J gene: TRBJ1-2; CDR3 length: 13; CDR3 protein: CASSPRRGGGYTF
clone size: once; V gene: TRBV5-4; J gene: TRBJ1-2; CDR3 length: 16; CDR3 protein: CASSLNPGQRVYGYTF
clone size: -; V gene: TRBV7-9; J gene: TRBJ1-3; CDR3 length: 13; CDR3 protein: CASRAGSGNTIYF
clone size: -; V gene: TRBV11-2; J gene: TRBJ1-5; CDR3 length: 14; CDR3 protein: CASSDGTPYQPQHF